This is a list of T cell receptor beta chains from one sample in a study of blood T cell repertoires in COVID-19. Sequenced by immunoSEQ multiplex PCR; TCRdb stores in-frame clones only, minus some. The sample has approximately 140,000 clones, about three quarters seen once. The specimen was peripheral blood. Every receptor here comes from a man in his forties or fifties with acute or convalescent COVID-19. The CDR3 runs from the conserved cysteine through the conserved F or W. Fields, in order: CDR3 protein, CDR3 DNA, clone size, J gene, V gene, D gene, CDR3 length. D genes are given only for firm matches. Size values are once, few and many counts, or a class for expanded clones, and some rows have none.

CDR3: CASSEKGEGGDEKLFF
DNA: TGTGCCAGCAGTGAAAAAGGGGAGGGCGGTGACGAAAAACTGTTTTTT
size: NA
J: TRBJ1-4
V: TRBV2
D: NA
length: 16

CDR3: CASSPSRDRANEQFF
DNA: TGTGCCAGCAGCCCCTCCCGGGACAGGGCCAATGAGCAGTTCTTC
size: NA
J: TRBJ2-1
V: TRBV7-2
D: TRBD1
length: 15

CDR3: CASRSQGDTQYF
DNA: TGTGCCAGCAGGTCACAGGGGGATACGCAGTATTTT
size: NA
J: TRBJ2-3
V: TRBV6-5
D: TRBD1
length: 12

CDR3: CASSLEGRWTEAFF
DNA: TGTGCCAGCAGCTTAGAGGGGCGCTGGACTGAAGCTTTCTTT
size: NA
J: TRBJ1-1
V: TRBV7-9
D: NA
length: 14

CDR3: CASSLRTGEYEQYF
DNA: TGCGCCAGCAGCTTACGGACGGGAGAGTACGAGCAGTACTTC
size: once
J: TRBJ2-7
V: TRBV5-1
D: NA
length: 14

CDR3: CASSLVITGRGYTF
DNA: TGTGCCAGCAGCTTAGTAATAACAGGGCGAGGCTACACCTTC
size: NA
J: TRBJ1-2
V: TRBV7-2
D: NA
length: 14

CDR3: CASSAGIGEEKLFF
DNA: TGTGCCAGCAGCGCAGGGATTGGGGAAGAAAAACTGTTTTTT
size: NA
J: TRBJ1-4
V: TRBV9
D: NA
length: 14

CDR3: CASSLVGRVSLSGNTIYF
DNA: TGTGCCAGCAGCTTAGTGGGCAGGGTCTCCCTCTCTGGAAACACCATATATTTT
size: once
J: TRBJ1-3
V: TRBV7-9
D: NA
length: 18

CDR3: CASSQDLAGGPWDTQYF
DNA: TGTGCCAGCAGCCAAGATTTGGCGGGGGGGCCGTGGGATACGCAGTATTTT
size: NA
J: TRBJ2-3
V: TRBV14
D: TRBD2
length: 17

CDR3: CASSEGLDGYTF
DNA: TGTGCCAGCAGTGAAGGCTTAGATGGCTACACCTTC
size: NA
J: TRBJ1-2
V: TRBV2
D: NA
length: 12

CDR3: CASSQERQDRGYNEQFF
DNA: TGTGCCAGCAGCCAAGAAAGGCAGGACAGGGGGTACAATGAGCAGTTCTTC
size: NA
J: TRBJ2-1
V: TRBV14
D: TRBD1
length: 17

CDR3: CASSPKDRAYEQYF
DNA: TGCGCCAGCAGCCCCAAGGACAGGGCCTACGAGCAGTACTTC
size: once
J: TRBJ2-7
V: TRBV5-1
D: TRBD1
length: 14

CDR3: CASSDPGPDPAFF
DNA: TGTGCCAGCAGTGACCCAGGGCCCGACCCAGCTTTCTTT
size: NA
J: TRBJ1-1
V: TRBV6-4
D: NA
length: 13

CDR3: CASSSRGAGNTIYF
DNA: TGTGCCAGCAGCTCCAGGGGAGCTGGAAACACCATATATTTT
size: NA
J: TRBJ1-3
V: TRBV9
D: NA
length: 14

CDR3: CASSGDRRSSYNSPLHF
DNA: TGTGCCAGCAGCGGCGACAGACGGAGCTCCTATAATTCACCCCTCCACTTT
size: NA
J: TRBJ1-6
V: TRBV2
D: NA
length: 17

CDR3: CASTYDRTSSYNEQFF
DNA: TGCGCCAGCACCTACGACAGAACCAGCTCCTACAATGAGCAGTTCTTC
size: NA
J: TRBJ2-1
V: TRBV5-1
D: NA
length: 16

CDR3: CASSLEMGQGTQYF
DNA: TGTGCCAGCAGCTTAGAGATGGGTCAGGGTACGCAGTATTTT
size: NA
J: TRBJ2-3
V: TRBV11-2
D: NA
length: 14

CDR3: CAWKGTGDNQPQHF
DNA: TGTGCCTGGAAGGGGACAGGGGACAATCAGCCCCAGCATTTT
size: NA
J: TRBJ1-5
V: TRBV30
D: TRBD1
length: 14

CDR3: CASSTQGNQPQHF
DNA: TGTGCCAGCTCAACTCAGGGTAATCAGCCCCAGCATTTT
size: NA
J: TRBJ1-5
V: TRBV18
D: NA
length: 13

CDR3: CASSEFSEGIVWSYTF
DNA: TGTGCCAGCAGTGAATTTTCTGAGGGCATAGTGTGGAGCTACACCTTC
size: NA
J: TRBJ1-2
V: TRBV2
D: NA
length: 16

CDR3: CASSEGGRGTDTQYF
DNA: TGTGCCAGCAGCGAAGGAGGGCGGGGCACAGATACGCAGTATTTT
size: NA
J: TRBJ2-3
V: TRBV7-2
D: NA
length: 15

CDR3: CASSSSRGGPTDTQYF
DNA: TGTGCCAGCAGCTCCAGTCGCGGGGGGCCCACAGATACGCAGTATTTT
size: NA
J: TRBJ2-3
V: TRBV7-8
D: TRBD2
length: 16

CDR3: CASSTGQRGYTF
DNA: TGTGCCAGTAGTACGGGTCAGCGTGGCTACACCTTC
size: NA
J: TRBJ1-2
V: TRBV19
D: NA
length: 12

CDR3: CASRRRDSYNEQFF
DNA: TGCGCCAGCCGACGACGGGACTCCTACAATGAGCAGTTCTTC
size: NA
J: TRBJ2-1
V: TRBV10-2
D: NA
length: 14

CDR3: CASSVSQGRNTIYF
DNA: TGTGCCAGCAGCGTATCCCAGGGGAGAAACACCATATATTTT
size: NA
J: TRBJ1-3
V: TRBV9
D: NA
length: 14

CDR3: CASSAGGFTDTQYF
DNA: TGTGCCAGCAGCGCCGGGGGGTTCACAGATACGCAGTATTTT
size: NA
J: TRBJ2-3
V: TRBV7-9
D: TRBD2
length: 14

CDR3: CASSPLGRGAEETQYF
DNA: TGTGCCAGCAGTCCCTTGGGGCGGGGGGCCGAAGAGACCCAGTACTTC
size: NA
J: TRBJ2-5
V: TRBV2
D: TRBD2
length: 16

CDR3: CASSQVSWAAFF
DNA: TGTGCCAGCAGCCAAGTTTCTTGGGCTGCTTTCTTT
size: few
J: TRBJ1-1
V: TRBV3-1/TRBV3-2
D: NA
length: 12